This T cell receptor (beta chain) is drawn from a study of blood T cell repertoires in COVID-19. In the original processing: For nucleated cells, counts were estimated from reference gene primer amplification. The assay was immunoSEQ multiplex PCR, and TCRdb's table has in-frame clones only and misses some. V, J and clone size are taken as reported in that table, and D and trimming were inferred from the DNA itself. The data hold a few hundred thousand clones, with roughly nine tenths observed a single time. The sample holds one count of this clone. The receptor was derived from a woman between 55 and 75 years old who had recovered from COVID-19. Sequenced material: PBMCs or T cells enriched from blood (not recorded which).

The CDR3 sequence is CASSQEFYNSPLHF. Here the CDR3 DNA reads TGTGCCAGCAGCCAAGAATTCTACAATTCACCCCTCCACTTT. J is TRBJ1-6 and V is TRBV3-1 (or the pseudogene TRBV3-2); D gene ambiguous. The CDR3 covers 14 residues. Per the germline V gene, CDR1 is LGHDT and CDR2 is YNNKEL (reference sequence). The V and J ends lost 0 bases and 7 bases respectively, with 7 bases between them.